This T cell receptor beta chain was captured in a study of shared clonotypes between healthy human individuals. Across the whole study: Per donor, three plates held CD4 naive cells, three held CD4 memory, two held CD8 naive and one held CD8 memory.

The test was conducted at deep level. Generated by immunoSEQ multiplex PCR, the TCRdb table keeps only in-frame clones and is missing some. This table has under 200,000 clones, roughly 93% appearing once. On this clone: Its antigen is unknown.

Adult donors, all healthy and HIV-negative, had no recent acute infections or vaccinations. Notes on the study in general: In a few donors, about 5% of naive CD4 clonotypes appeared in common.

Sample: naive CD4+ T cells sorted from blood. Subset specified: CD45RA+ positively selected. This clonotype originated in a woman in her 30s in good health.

The CDR3 coding sequence is TGCGCCAGCGGGACAGGGCCCAACACCGGGGAGCTGTTTTTT. This translates into CASGTGPNTGELFF. The rearrangement joins TRBV10-1 to TRBJ2-2; TRBD1 agrees at 9 bases. Germline values: CDR1 WNHNN, CDR2 SYGVQD (reference sequence). CDR3 length equals 14 residues. With 8 bases clipped from V and 2 bases from J, the junction kept 3 bases outside the gene matches.